Each of the 20 T cell receptor beta chains below was sequenced from the same sample in a study of cytomegalovirus exposure and HLA in healthy donors. TCRdb's copy holds only in-frame clones and misses some; the assay was immunoSEQ multiplex PCR. The repertoire holds 150,000 to 200,000 clones, with roughly 89% as singletons. Sequencing input: PBMCs. Receptors were obtained from a woman between 18 and 29 years old in good health and CMV-seropositive.

This chain connects TRBV11-3 to TRBJ2-2, with 10 bases lining up with TRBD2. This CDR3 is built from 16 residues. V was pared by 2 bases and J by 6 bases, with 6 bases of the junction left unmatched. The germline V gene encodes CDR1 SGHNT and CDR2 YENEEA. CDR3 DNA: TGTGCCAGCAGCTTACGGGGAGCGGGAGGGGCCGGGGAGCTGTTTTTT. It encodes CASSLRGAGGAGELFF.

The rearrangement joins TRBV6-5 to TRBJ1-3; D remains ambiguous. CDR3 size: 15 residues. Germline V gene data show CDR1 as MNHEY and CDR2 as SVGAGI. Trimming took off 6 bases at V and 0 bases at J, with 12 bases between the two ends. CDR3 residues: CASSAYSYSGNTIYF. The CDR3 region has the DNA TGTGCCAGCAGCGCATACAGCTACTCTGGAAACACCATATATTTT.

The chain uses TRBV6-4 and TRBJ2-2; D uncertain. Trimming left V 8 bases short and J 1 base short, with 14 bases between. Germline V CDR1 and CDR2: MRHNA, SNTAGT. The CDR3 loop spans 15 amino acids. CDR3 in amino acids: CASSEAAENTGELFF. The CDR3 nucleotides are TGTGCCAGCTCAGAGGCCGCAGAGAACACCGGGGAGCTGTTTTTT.

V and J are TRBV19 and TRBJ2-7, with TRBD2 matching 13 bases. The CDR3 has 15 residues. Germline-derived CDR1 and CDR2 are LNHDA and SQIVND (reference sequence). V gave up 6 bases and J gave up 3 bases; unmatched junction bases: 5. The CDR3 DNA reads as TGTGCCAGTAGCCCAACTAGCGGGAGGGGCTACGAGCAGTACTTC. This translates into CASSPTSGRGYEQYF.

The chain couples TRBV2 to TRBJ2-3; no firm D call. The CDR3 spans 11 residues. CDR1 SNHLY and CDR2 FYNNEI come from the germline V gene. The V and J ends lost 4 bases and 5 bases respectively, with 4 bases between them. Here the CDR3 DNA reads TGTGCCAGCAGTGTAGAAGATACGCAGTATTTT. As protein: CASSVEDTQYF.

The gene calls are TRBV18 and TRBJ1-2; TRBD1 aligns across 10 bases. V shed 3 bases and J 7 bases; nucleotides not matched to a gene: 2. Looked up from germline, CDR1 is KGHSH and CDR2 is LQKENI. The CDR3 is 13 residues long. The CDR3 nucleotides are TGTGCCAGCTCACCTGACAGGGGGCTTGGCTACACCTTC. The encoded protein is CASSPDRGLGYTF.

The chain employs TRBV14 and TRBJ1-2, with a possible D match to TRBD1 (5 bases). The CDR3 loop spans 14 amino acids. The V gene lost 0 bases and the J gene lost 3 bases, with 8 bases spanning the gap. Per the germline V gene, CDR1 is SGHDN and CDR2 is FVKESK. CDR3 sequence reads: CASSQEWGDYGYTF. The CDR3 nucleotides are TGTGCCAGCAGCCAAGAATGGGGGGACTATGGCTACACCTTC.

This rearrangement joins TRBV5-1 to TRBJ2-6; D unclear. This CDR3 region has 15 residues. The germline gives CDR1 SGHRS, CDR2 YFSETQ. V was cut by 3 bases and J by 1 base, with 8 bases left in between. CDR3 bases: TGCGCCAGCAGCTCACAAGTTTCTGGGGCCAACGTCCTGACTTTC. Translated: CASSSQVSGANVLTF.

The rearrangement links TRBV6-4 to TRBJ1-5; 9 bases map to TRBD1. The CDR3 totals 19 residues. CDR1 and CDR2 from the germline V gene are MRHNA and SNTAGT. With V trimmed by 2 bases and J by 0 bases, 11 bases remained unmatched. The CDR3 protein is CASSDSDRGFFDSNQPQHF. Here the CDR3 DNA reads TGTGCCAGCAGTGACAGTGACAGGGGGTTTTTTGATAGCAATCAGCCCCAGCATTTT.

The genes are TRBV10-3 and TRBJ2-2; 9 bases match TRBD2. Germline V gives CDR1 ENHRY, CDR2 SYGVKD. The CDR3 is 15 amino acids. V was pared by 4 bases and J by 3 bases, with 3 bases of the junction left unmatched. In nucleotides, the CDR3 is TGTGCCATCAGTGCTGTAGCGGGAGACACCGGGGAGCTGTTTTTT. Translated: CAISAVAGDTGELFF.

This chain joins TRBV7-9 and TRBJ1-2, with unresolved D. The V gene's germline CDR1 is SEHNR and CDR2 FQNEAQ (reference sequence). The V end was cut by 4 bases, the J end by 5 bases, with 14 bases between. This CDR3 is built from 14 residues. The CDR3 bases are TGTGCCAGCAGCTCCCCACCAACGCAGTATGGCTACACCTTC. This sequence encodes CASSSPPTQYGYTF.

The chain combines TRBV2 with TRBJ1-2; D is perhaps TRBD1 (5 bases). Deletions cut 4 bases from V and 4 bases from J, with 16 bases between. CDR1 is SNHLY, CDR2 FYNNEI, per germline. The CDR3 has 15 residues. CDR3: CASSVDSSSAYGYTF. DNA for the CDR3: TGTGCCAGCAGTGTTGACAGCTCTTCTGCCTATGGCTACACCTTC.

In its sample, this clone was seen once. CDR3 sequence reads: CASTWTPNTEAFF. Written as DNA, the CDR3 is TGTGCCAGCACATGGACACCTAACACTGAAGCTTTCTTT. The chain links TRBV18 to TRBJ1-1; a weak D match, TRBD1 (5 bases). The germline gives CDR1 KGHSH, CDR2 LQKENI. Trimming took 8 bases from V and 2 from J, leaving 12 bases between them. The CDR3 sequence is 13 residues long. Full variable domain (remainder filled in from reference TRBV18 and TRBJ1-1): NAGVMQNPRHLVRRRGQEARLRCSPMKGHSHVYWYRQLPEEGLKFMVYLQKENIIDESGMPKERFSAEFPKEGPSILRIQQVVRGDSAAYFCASTWTPNTEAFFGQGTRLTVV.

This rearrangement joins TRBV30 to TRBJ1-1; no clear D gene. CDR3 length: 14 residues. Trimming pared 0 bases from V and 0 bases from J, leaving 8 bases between. CDR1 GTSNPN and CDR2 SVGIG come from the germline V gene (reference sequence). CDR3 coding DNA: TGTGCCTGGAGTGTAAGTTCAGTGAACACTGAAGCTTTCTTT. Its translation: CAWSVSSVNTEAFF.

This chain connects TRBV5-1 to TRBJ1-4; D remains ambiguous. CDR1 is SGHRS, CDR2 YFSETQ, per germline. This CDR3 is built from 14 residues. V was shortened by 3 bases and J by 5 bases, with 11 bases between the two germline ends. The CDR3 here is CASSSLGENEKLFF. The CDR3 coding sequence is TGCGCCAGCAGCTCTCTTGGAGAGAATGAAAAACTGTTTTTT.

The J gene is TRBJ1-2, the V gene TRBV7-8, with a tentative D call TRBD1 (5 bases). The CDR3 spans 15 residues. Trimming took off 5 bases at V and 6 bases at J, with 19 bases between the two ends. Germline loops: CDR1 SGHVS, CDR2 FQNEAQ. The DNA for the CDR3 is TGTGCCAGCAGCATCAGATCGGGGGGATCTGATGGCTACACCTTC. Its translation is CASSIRSGGSDGYTF.

Here the CDR3 DNA reads TGTGCCAGCAGCTGGACAGGGGGAAACACCATATATTTT. It yields the protein CASSWTGGNTIYF. V and J are TRBV7-8 and TRBJ1-3, with 8 bases aligning to TRBD1. The CDR3 consists of 13 residues. Germline loops: CDR1 SGHVS, CDR2 FQNEAQ. V trimming: 4 bases; J trimming: 4 bases; junction bases outside the gene matches: 0.

The count of this clone is one. V usage is TRBV10-3 and J usage is TRBJ1-1; D is possibly TRBD1 (6 bases). This CDR3 comprises 16 residues. Germline loops: CDR1 ENHRY, CDR2 SYGVKD. V was clipped by 5 bases and J by 1 base, with 17 bases between them. The CDR3 spells CAISYNVATGNTEAFF. The CDR3 DNA is TGTGCCATCAGTTACAACGTAGCGACAGGGAACACTGAAGCTTTCTTT.

This clone was counted a single time. This chain links TRBV5-1 with TRBJ2-7; tentatively, D is TRBD2 (6 bases). V lost 0 bases to trimming and J lost 5 bases, with 12 bases between them. CDR3 size: 14 residues. Germline loops: CDR1 SGHRS, CDR2 YFSETQ. CDR3 in DNA: TGCGCCAGCAGCTTGGAACTAGCAGGCAACGAGCAGTACTTC. The encoded protein is CASSLELAGNEQYF.

The chain recombines TRBV21-1 with TRBJ2-7; TRBD1 is the table's D call and was not checked against the DNA. TRBV21-1 represents a pseudogene. This CDR3 region has 14 residues. The CDR3 DNA follows: TGTGCCAGCAGCAAAGTGGCAGGGGAAGACGAGCAGTACTTC. Protein product: CASSKVAGEDEQYF.